These 19 T cell receptor beta chains came from one sample sequenced in a study of regulatory T cells in long-lasting Graves disease. The TCR beta library used iRepertoire HTBI primers with Arm-PCR amplification of CDR3. Each CDR3 protein is one row after TCRdb ran MiXCR on the multiplex PCR reads. The table has approximately 690,000 distinct CDR3 sequences, 25% to 35% seen once. The time point denotes: persistent/refractory GD, antithyroid drugs over 5 years with positive TRAb. The TCR library was made from RNA extracted from PBMCs. The specimen comprised peripheral blood mononuclear cells (PBMCs), sampled when the disease was refractory, from a patient treated with antithyroid drugs. The receptors derive from a female donor with Graves disease.

The V call is TRBV27, the J call TRBJ1-6; D gene uncertain. CDR1 and CDR2 from the germline V gene are MNHEY and SMNVEV (reference sequence). The V and J ends lost 1 base and 7 bases respectively, with 17 bases between them. This CDR3 spans 17 amino acids. The CDR3 coding sequence is TGTGCCAGCAGTTTATTGGAGCCTCTCACGAAAAATTCACCCCTCCACTTT. Its translation: CASSLLEPLTKNSPLHF.

The chain has TRBV30 and TRBJ1-1; D call uncertain. The V gene's germline CDR1 is GTSNPN and CDR2 SVGIG (reference sequence). The CDR3 has 10 amino acids. Deletions cut 6 bases from V and 3 bases from J, with 5 bases between. The CDR3 spells CACTYTEAFF. CDR3 DNA sequence: TGTGCCTGCACTTACACTGAAGCTTTCTTT.

This chain links TRBV20-1 with TRBJ1-5, with D unclear. CDR1 DFQATT and CDR2 SNEGSKA come from the germline V gene (reference sequence). Trimming left V 0 bases short and J 7 bases short, with 13 bases between. The CDR3 has 14 amino acids. CDR3 sequence (DNA): TGCAGTGCTAGAGAAACGGGATCGGGGCAGCCCCAGCATTTT. Its translation: CSARETGSGQPQHF.

The gene calls are TRBV28 and TRBJ1-4; the D is unclear. V dropped 6 bases and J dropped 8 bases, with 16 bases sitting between them. CDR3 length: 14 residues. Germline values: CDR1 MDHEN, CDR2 SYDVKM. In DNA form, the CDR3 reads TGTGCCAGCAGGGAACAGAGGTCCGGGGAAAAACTGTTTTTT. It encodes CASREQRSGEKLFF. Supplemented by reference TRBV28 and TRBJ1-4, the full variable domain reads DVKVTQSSRYLVKRTGEKVFLECVQDMDHENMFWYRQDPGLGLRLIYFSYDVKMKEKGDIPEGYSVSREKKERFSLILESASTNQTSMYLCASREQRSGEKLFFGSGTQLSVL.

This clonotype was seen at least ten times. The rearrangement joins TRBV2 to TRBJ1-2; no clear D. Trimming shortened V by 1 base and J by 8 bases, and 8 bases separated the two germline ends. CDR1 is SNHLY and CDR2 is FYNNEI in the germline V gene. There are 12 residues in the CDR3. This CDR3 is CASSEVVGGYTF. CDR3 in DNA: TGTGCCAGCAGTGAAGTCGTGGGCGGCTACACCTTC.

This clonotype was counted a few times. In DNA form, the CDR3 reads TGCAGTGCTAACAGGGATGGAGGAGAGACCCAGTACTTC. This translates into CSANRDGGETQYF. V and J are TRBV20-1 and TRBJ2-5; D may be TRBD1 (6 bases). Germline V gene lookup returns CDR1 DFQATT and CDR2 SNEGSKA (reference sequence). The V end lost 4 bases, the J end lost 4 bases, and 13 bases lay between the germline ends. The length of the CDR3 is 13 residues.

This clonotype appeared a few times. The chain uses TRBV20-1 and TRBJ1-3; tentative D call: TRBD1 (6 bases). The length of the CDR3 is 15 residues. Trimming cost V 0 bases and J 0 bases, with 9 bases left between them. From germline, CDR1 is DFQATT and CDR2 SNEGSKA (reference sequence). This CDR3 is CSAREGDNSGNTIYF. The DNA of the CDR3 is TGCAGTGCTAGAGAAGGGGACAACTCTGGAAACACCATATATTTT.

The chain employs TRBV12-3 or TRBV12-4 and TRBJ1-5; D may be TRBD1 (5 bases). The CDR3 has 16 amino acids. Trimming took off 6 bases at V and 0 bases at J, with 15 bases between the two ends. The chain's CDR3 is CASRPTGLYSNQPQHF. The CDR3, as DNA: TGTGCCAGCAGGCCGACGGGACTCTATAGCAATCAGCCCCAGCATTTT.

This clonotype was seen a handful of times. This chain joins TRBV28 and TRBJ1-5; D gene ambiguous. The germline V and J ends were trimmed by 7 bases and 0 bases, with 19 bases remaining between them. CDR1 is MDHEN, CDR2 SYDVKM, per germline. The CDR3 consists of 17 residues. The CDR3 nucleotides are TGTGCCAGCACCTTTATGGAGAAGGTTCCTAGCAATCAGCCCCAGCATTTT. It specifies CASTFMEKVPSNQPQHF.

A few counts support this clonotype. J is TRBJ1-5 and V is TRBV30, with D perhaps TRBD1 (5 bases). V shed 1 base and J shed 0 bases, with 10 bases lying between them. The V gene's germline CDR1 is GTSNPN and CDR2 SVGIG (reference sequence). This CDR3 is built from 15 residues. The CDR3 loop reads CAWSGKDSSNQPQHF. DNA of the CDR3: TGTGCCTGGAGTGGGAAAGACAGTAGCAATCAGCCCCAGCATTTT. The whole variable domain, remainder taken from reference TRBV30 and TRBJ1-5, is SQTIHQWPATLVQPVGSPLSLECTVEGTSNPNLYWYRQAAGRGLQLLFYSVGIGQISSEVPQNLSASRPQDRQFILSSKKLLLSDSGFYLCAWSGKDSSNQPQHFGDGTRLSIL.

The J gene is TRBJ2-4, the V gene TRBV20-1, with D uncertain. Deletions cut 3 bases from V and 7 bases from J, with 16 bases between. CDR3 size: 14 residues. Per germline, CDR1 DFQATT and CDR2 SNEGSKA (reference sequence). CDR3: CSASTATVSNIQYF. The CDR3 DNA reads TGCAGTGCTAGCACGGCCACCGTTAGTAACATTCAGTACTTC.

This clonotype appeared many times. CDR3 in amino acids: CASNRDTSYEQYF. The CDR3 DNA is TGTGCCAGCAACCGGGACACCTCCTACGAGCAGTACTTC. The chain is built from TRBV28 and TRBJ2-7, with D tentatively TRBD1 (6 bases). This CDR3 region has 13 residues. The germline V gene encodes CDR1 MDHEN and CDR2 SYDVKM. Trimming removed 7 bases at V and 0 bases at J, with 10 bases between.

Concerning this clonotype itself: This clone may be a read error of a much larger clone one base away. In nucleotides, the CDR3 is TGTGCCAGCAGGGGACTAGCGGGAGGCACCGGGGAGCCGTTTTTT. It translates to CASRGLAGGTGEPFF. This sequence joins TRBV6-1 and TRBJ2-2; 15 bases agree with TRBD2. Germline V gives CDR1 MNHNS, CDR2 SASEGT. The CDR3 consists of 15 residues.

This clonotype was found a few times. The DNA for the CDR3 is TGTGCCAGCAGCTTATCAGAGCTAGCGGGAAACGAGCAGTACTTC. This encodes CASSLSELAGNEQYF. This chain joins TRBV7-6 and TRBJ2-7, with 9 nucleotides matching TRBD2. The trim removed 2 bases at V and 5 bases at J, leaving 7 bases unmatched. The CDR3 covers 15 residues. Per germline, CDR1 SGHVS and CDR2 FNYEAQ.

The chain recombines TRBV24-1 with TRBJ2-5, with TRBD2 matching over 7 bases. The J call is uncertain, as TRBJ2-1 better fits the DNA end. There are 14 residues in the CDR3. The germline CDR1 and CDR2 sequences are KGHDR and SFDVKD. For the CDR3, the DNA is TGTGCCACCAGTGAGGGGGACTATAAGGGTGAGCAGTTCTTC. Protein product: CATSEGDYKGEQFF.

This clonotype was recorded a few times. The V call is TRBV5-1, the J call TRBJ1-2; TRBD1 matches 8 bases. This CDR3 has 15 amino acids. After removal of 3 bases from V and 2 bases from J, the junction contained 6 bases not matched to a gene. Germline V gene data show CDR1 as SGHRS and CDR2 as YFSETQ. The CDR3, as DNA: TGCGCCAGCAGCTCGCCGGACAGGGTAAACTATGGCTACACCTTC. It specifies CASSSPDRVNYGYTF.

The chain has TRBV3-1 and TRBJ1-2, with 7 nucleotides matching TRBD1. Germline V CDR1 and CDR2: LGHDT, YNNKEL (reference sequence). With 3 bases clipped from V and 6 bases from J, the junction kept 7 bases outside the gene matches. The CDR3 covers 14 residues. In nucleotides, the CDR3 is TGTGCCAGCAGCCAGGCTACAGGGGCCAATGGCTACACCTTC. Its protein product is CASSQATGANGYTF. The full variable domain, rest sourced from reference TRBV3-1 and TRBJ1-2, is DTAVSQTPKYLVTQMGNDKSIKCEQNLGHDTMYWYKQDSKKFLKIMFSYNNKELIINETVPNRFSPKSPDKAHLNLHINSLELGDSAVYFCASSQATGANGYTFGSGTRLTVV.

A remark on this clonotype: A much bigger clone sits one base away, suggesting this may be a read error. Since the CDR3 does not end with the conserved phenylalanine or tryptophan, this likely comes from a read error. The limits of the CDR3 on the DNA are not certain, so only TCRdb's listed CDR3 is given. The CDR3 spells CAGSLGRRLFS. The chain links TRBV28 to TRBJ1-2. CDR1 MDHEN and CDR2 SYDVKM come from the germline V gene. The CDR3 is 11 residues long, ends included.

This clonotype was seen just once. The chain uses TRBV20-1 and TRBJ1-6; 11 bases map to TRBD1. The CDR3 covers 15 residues. CDR1 is DFQATT, CDR2 SNEGSKA, per germline (reference sequence). V dropped 6 bases and J dropped 6; count of bases not matched to a gene: 7. The CDR3 bases are TGCAGTGCACTAACCGGGACAGGGGGTAATTCACCCCTCCACTTT. It codes for CSALTGTGGNSPLHF.